This T cell receptor beta chain was recovered during a study of beta chain features in type 1 diabetes. Study information: Comparable age, gender and cell yields were observed in patients relative to healthy donors. Study-wide results and limits: In patients and controls equally, PCR might favor templates that are shorter. Insertions at VDJ junctions were less frequent in type 1 diabetes patients. These patients also deleted more nucleotides at the same junctions.

V was pared by 6 bases and J by 6 bases, with 9 bases between. CDR1 is SNHLY and CDR2 is FYNNEI in the germline V gene. CDR3 size: 12 residues. Investigators reverse transcribed all isolated RNA, so they sequenced expressed TCRB transcripts. Measured with immunoSEQ multiplex PCR; TCRdb has only the in-frame clones, and not every one. The sample has 400,000 to 450,000 clones, approximately 13% seen once. Concerning this clone: Its antigen is unidentified. The sample holds other DNA sequences that translate to the same CDR3.

Every participating donor gave one draw, a heparinised blood sample averaging about 110 mL. Material for sequencing was naive CD4+ T cells from blood. The J gene is TRBJ2-1, the V gene TRBV2, with TRBD1 as a possible D gene (5 bases). The TCR originated in a man aged 25-45 years in good health. CDR3 loop: CASRGLGNEQFF. Here the CDR3 DNA reads TGTGCCAGCAGGGGGCTAGGCAATGAGCAGTTCTTC.